The 21 T cell receptor beta chains below all came from one sample that was sequenced in a study of T cell responses to AZD1222 COVID-19 vaccine (dated by TCRdb to the early 2020s). Receptor amplification or capture employed the immunoSEQ multiplex PCR assay. This is the immuneACCESS table as TCRdb keeps it, with only in-frame sequences that have V and J called. A part of the clones is gone; compared with another copy, unresolved V genes explain less than half, and the rest is unexplained. This sample has just under 90,000 clones in its table, and roughly 87% of those were observed once. The ten top clones hold around 5.8% of the sample. What the time point label conveys for this sample: baseline before first vaccination. Sequenced material: peripheral blood, taken on day 0 of AZD1222 vaccination. These receptors were taken from an adult in good health.

This rearrangement joins TRBV5-6 to TRBJ2-7; D is unclear. CDR3 size: 12 residues. V was clipped by 0 bases and J by 2 bases, with 3 bases between them. Germline V lookup: CDR1 SGHDT, CDR2 YYEEEE. The CDR3 DNA is TGTGCCAGCAGCTTGGAGGCCTACGAGCAGTACTTC. Protein sequence: CASSLEAYEQYF.

V gene TRBV19 combines with J gene TRBJ1-5, with a weak D call TRBD1 (6 bases). The germline V and J ends were trimmed by 8 bases and 7 bases, with 12 bases remaining between them. Germline V lookup: CDR1 LNHDA, CDR2 SQIVND (reference sequence). This CDR3 region has 12 residues. DNA for the CDR3: TGTGCCAGTTCGCCAGGGGACCAGCCCCAGCATTTT. This translates into CASSPGDQPQHF.

This chain uses TRBV3-1 (or the pseudogene TRBV3-2) with TRBJ1-2; tentatively, D is TRBD1 (5 bases). V was shortened by 0 bases and J by 8 bases, with 16 bases between the two germline ends. The CDR3 sequence is 15 residues long. Germline lookup yields CDR1 LGHDT and CDR2 YNNKEL (reference sequence). The CDR3 nucleotides read TGTGCCAGCAGCCAAGATGAGTGGCAGGGACGCGGCTACACCTTC. Translated: CASSQDEWQGRGYTF.

The chain is built from TRBV27 and TRBJ1-3; D is perhaps TRBD1 (6 bases). The CDR3 sequence is 16 residues long. Deletions cut 6 bases from V and 2 bases from J, with 17 bases between. The germline gives CDR1 MNHEY, CDR2 SMNVEV (reference sequence). In nucleotides, the CDR3 is TGTGCCAGCAGCGTAGAAACAGGGTTTACTGGAAACACCATATATTTT. Translating it yields CASSVETGFTGNTIYF.

This clone was seen a single time. The chain links TRBV4-3 to TRBJ1-4, with D perhaps TRBD1 (6 bases). The V and J ends lost 1 base and 4 bases respectively, with 10 bases between them. The CDR3 totals 15 residues. Germline V CDR1 and CDR2: LGHNA, YSLEER. This chain's CDR3 is CASSQARTDNEKLFF. The CDR3 DNA reads TGCGCCAGCAGCCAAGCCCGGACAGATAATGAAAAACTGTTTTTT.

The chain recombines TRBV10-3 with TRBJ2-7; weak D call: TRBD1 (6 bases). The V end lost 7 bases, the J end lost 2 bases, and 9 bases lay between the germline ends. From germline, CDR1 is ENHRY and CDR2 SYGVKD. The CDR3 runs 12 residues. In DNA, the CDR3 is TGTGCCATCAACCAGGGGACCTACGAGCAGTACTTC. Translated: CAINQGTYEQYF.

The chain carries TRBV10-3 and TRBJ1-1, with a possible D match to TRBD1 (5 bases). There are 13 residues in the CDR3. Germline V gene sequence: CDR1 ENHRY, CDR2 SYGVKD. Trimming cost V 6 bases and J 4 bases, with 12 bases left between them. This chain's CDR3 is CAISINRLTEAFF. Written as DNA, the CDR3 is TGTGCCATCAGCATCAACAGGCTCACTGAAGCTTTCTTT.

The chain carries TRBV4-1 and TRBJ2-7; D may be TRBD1 (6 bases). The CDR3 has 13 residues. Germline values: CDR1 MGHRA, CDR2 YSYEKL. Trimming removed 2 bases from V and 4 bases from J, with 9 bases in between. For the CDR3, the DNA is TGCGCCAGCAGCCAACTGACAGGTTACGAGCAGTACTTC. It encodes CASSQLTGYEQYF.

The V gene is TRBV5-1, the J gene TRBJ1-1; D might be TRBD1 (6 bases). Germline assignment: CDR1 SGHRS and CDR2 YFSETQ. Trimming removed 0 bases at V and 0 bases at J, with 6 bases between. The CDR3 has 14 amino acids. The CDR3 nucleotides are TGCGCCAGCAGCTTGGGACAGGTGAACACTGAAGCTTTCTTT. Translation: CASSLGQVNTEAFF.

The chain combines TRBV10-3 with TRBJ2-1, with TRBD2 matching 12 bases. J lost 6 bases, V lost 10 bases, and 4 bases had no gene match. The CDR3 consists of 13 residues. Per germline, CDR1 ENHRY and CDR2 SYGVKD. The CDR3 protein is CATLLAGGNEQFF. The DNA for the CDR3 is TGTGCCACCTTACTAGCGGGAGGCAATGAGCAGTTCTTC.

This rearrangement joins TRBV5-8 to TRBJ1-1; D is unresolved. This CDR3 comprises 12 residues. Between the trimmed V and J ends, which lost 1 base and 3 bases, there was a span of 4 bases. In germline, CDR1 is SGHTS, CDR2 YDEGEE. CDR3 nucleotides: TGTGCCAGCAGCTTGACTTACACTGAAGCTTTCTTT. Translated: CASSLTYTEAFF.

CDR3 DNA: TGTGCCGCCAGAACAGGGGTATCCACAGATACGCAGTATTTT. Amino acid sequence: CAARTGVSTDTQYF. The V call is TRBV30, the J call TRBJ2-3, with TRBD1 identical over 7 bases. The CDR3 has 14 residues. The J segment lost 2 bases and the V segment lost 8 bases, leaving 10 bases of the junction unmatched. Per the germline V gene, CDR1 is GTSNPN and CDR2 is SVGIG (reference sequence).

The CDR3 sequence is CASSEDRGHGYTF. Here the CDR3 DNA reads TGTGCCAGCAGCGAGGACAGGGGCCATGGCTACACCTTC. This chain connects TRBV27 to TRBJ1-2; 9 positions agree with TRBD1. CDR1 is MNHEY and CDR2 is SMNVEV in the germline V gene (reference sequence). V lost 6 bases to trimming and J lost 6 bases; unmatched junction nucleotides: 5. The CDR3 has 13 residues.

This chain links TRBV24-1 with TRBJ1-4; tentatively, D is TRBD1 (6 bases). The germline V gene encodes CDR1 KGHDR and CDR2 SFDVKD. V lost 10 bases and J lost 8, with 16 bases in between. The CDR3 loop spans 13 amino acids. The CDR3, as DNA: TGTGCCACAACTTGGCAGGGGAAGGAAAAACTGTTTTTT. This codes for CATTWQGKEKLFF.

The chain carries TRBV6-1 and TRBJ1-5; no reliable D call. V gave up 0 bases and J gave up 4 bases, with 7 bases separating them. The CDR3 length is 14 residues. Germline V gene data show CDR1 as MNHNS and CDR2 as SASEGT. In nucleotides, the CDR3 is TGTGCCAGCAGTGAAGCAACGGGTAATCAGCCCCAGCATTTT. It specifies CASSEATGNQPQHF.

The V gene is TRBV23-1, the J gene TRBJ1-2, with D possibly TRBD1 on 5 matching bases. TRBV23-1 has ORF status, its function being uncertain. The CDR3 is 14 amino acids. Trimming left V 4 bases short and J 2 bases short, with 11 bases between. CDR3 nucleotides: TGCGCCAGCAGTCCGAGCGAGGGGAACTATGGCTACACCTTC. It translates to CASSPSEGNYGYTF.

This chain connects TRBV7-9 to TRBJ2-1; no clear D. The germline V gene encodes CDR1 SEHNR and CDR2 FQNEAQ (reference sequence). V was pared by 6 bases and J by 8 bases, with 17 bases between. This CDR3 comprises 14 residues. CDR3 bases: TGTGCCAGCAGTCCAATAGAGACCCTGGATGAGCAGTTCTTC. Protein: CASSPIETLDEQFF.

This rearrangement joins TRBV14 to TRBJ2-7; D is perhaps TRBD1 (6 bases). This CDR3 is built from 19 residues. The germline gives CDR1 SGHDN, CDR2 FVKESK. Trimming removed 1 base from V and 0 bases from J, with 22 bases in between. CDR3 coding DNA: TGTGCCAGCAGCCAAGGTCGCGTCAGGGGCAGGGGATTCTCCTACGAGCAGTACTTC. Its translation: CASSQGRVRGRGFSYEQYF.

The CDR3 spells CASSSPTGQGNTEAFF. The CDR3 DNA follows: TGTGCCAGCAGCTCCCCAACCGGGCAGGGAAACACTGAAGCTTTCTTT. The chain employs TRBV11-3 and TRBJ1-1, with D possibly matching TRBD1 (5 bases). Germline values: CDR1 SGHNT, CDR2 YENEEA. There are 16 residues in the CDR3. Trimming shortened V by 4 bases and J by 2 bases, and 17 bases separated the two germline ends.

The CDR3 bases are TGTGCCAGCTCACCATGGGACAGGGTAACCGGGGAGCTGTTTTTT. It is translated as CASSPWDRVTGELFF. The chain has TRBV18 and TRBJ2-2; TRBD1 matches at 9 bases. Germline trimming cut 2 bases from V and 5 bases from J; bases unmatched to any gene: 3. This CDR3 contains 15 residues. The germline V gene has CDR1 KGHSH and CDR2 LQKENI.

This clone was seen just once. The chain combines TRBV30 with TRBJ2-1; TRBD2 matches 14 bases. The CDR3 totals 16 residues. Losses at the gene ends were 4 bases for V and 8 bases for J; bases not matched to a gene: 10. Germline CDR1 and CDR2: GTSNPN and SVGIG (reference sequence). CDR3 nucleotide sequence: TGTGCCTGGATGTCACCGGGACTAGCGGGAGAGGATGAGCAGTTCTTC. As protein: CAWMSPGLAGEDEQFF.